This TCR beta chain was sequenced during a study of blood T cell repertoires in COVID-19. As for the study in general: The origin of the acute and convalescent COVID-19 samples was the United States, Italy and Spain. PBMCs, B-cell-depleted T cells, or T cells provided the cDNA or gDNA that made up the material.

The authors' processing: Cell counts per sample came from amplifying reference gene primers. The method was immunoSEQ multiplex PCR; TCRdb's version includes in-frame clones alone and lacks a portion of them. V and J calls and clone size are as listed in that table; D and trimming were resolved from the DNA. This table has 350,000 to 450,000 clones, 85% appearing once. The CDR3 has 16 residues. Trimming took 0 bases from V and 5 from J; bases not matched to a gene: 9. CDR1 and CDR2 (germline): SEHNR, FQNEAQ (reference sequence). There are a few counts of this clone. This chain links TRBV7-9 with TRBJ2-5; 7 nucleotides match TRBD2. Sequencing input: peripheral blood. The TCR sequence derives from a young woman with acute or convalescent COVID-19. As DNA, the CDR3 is TGTGCCAGCAGCTTAGCCGTCGAACTAGCGCGGGAGACCCAGTACTTC. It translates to CASSLAVELARETQYF. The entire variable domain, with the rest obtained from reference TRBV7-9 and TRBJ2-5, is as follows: DTGVSQNPRHKITKRGQNVTFRCDPISEHNRLYWYRQTLGQGPEFLTYFQNEAQLEKSRLLSDRFSAERPKGSFSTLEIQRTEQGDSAMYLCASSLAVELARETQYFGPGTRLLVL.